Presented here are 5 T cell receptor beta chains from one specimen sequenced in a study of CD8 T cells in ankylosing spondylitis. MiXCR, run by TCRdb on the 5' RACE reads, gives a single entry per CDR3 protein. Found here are under 170,000 distinct CDR3 sequences, under 45% of them singletons; the top ten hold around 15%. What was sequenced was synovial fluid, either unsorted or a sorted T cell fraction (not recorded which). The origin of the receptors is a male donor with ankylosing spondylitis.

The J gene is TRBJ2-1, the V gene TRBV28; weak D call: TRBD2 (6 bases). V lost 3 bases and J 5 bases, leaving 8 bases between the germline ends. The CDR3 totals 13 residues. CDR1 is MDHEN, CDR2 SYDVKM, per germline. The CDR3 bases are TGTGCCAGCAGTTTTGTAGCGGACAATGAGCAGTTCTTC. Protein: CASSFVADNEQFF. The full variable domain, rest sourced from reference TRBV28 and TRBJ2-1, is DVKVTQSSRYLVKRTGEKVFLECVQDMDHENMFWYRQDPGLGLRLIYFSYDVKMKEKGDIPEGYSVSREKKERFSLILESASTNQTSMYLCASSFVADNEQFFGPGTRLTVL.

This clonotype was seen ten or more times. The CDR3 spells CAWGWDTEAFF. In DNA form, the CDR3 reads TGTGCCTGGGGATGGGACACTGAAGCTTTCTTT. V is TRBV30 and J is TRBJ1-1, with D unresolved. V dropped 5 bases and J dropped 3 bases, with 7 bases sitting between them. Germline V gives CDR1 GTSNPN, CDR2 SVGIG (reference sequence). This CDR3 is built from 11 residues.

The chain carries TRBV29-1 and TRBJ1-1, with 7 bases fitting TRBD1. The ends lost 3 bases at V and 9 bases at J; junction bases unmatched: 1. This CDR3 is built from 10 residues. Germline CDR1 is SQVTM and CDR2 is ANQGSEA. The CDR3 is CSVEGQKAFF. The CDR3 region has the DNA TGCAGCGTTGAGGGACAGAAAGCTTTCTTT.

This clonotype was seen a few times. This sequence joins TRBV27 and TRBJ2-2; D gene ambiguous. The CDR3 runs 13 residues. The germline V gene has CDR1 MNHEY and CDR2 SMNVEV (reference sequence). V lost 1 base, J lost 4 bases, and 4 bases lay in between. CDR3 sequence reads: CASSLFSTGELFF. As DNA, the CDR3 is TGTGCCAGCAGTTTATTTAGCACCGGGGAGCTGTTTTTT.

V and J are TRBV5-6 and TRBJ1-2; D remains ambiguous. The CDR3 contains 12 residues. Germline values: CDR1 SGHDT, CDR2 YYEEEE. Deletions cut 5 bases from V and 7 bases from J, with 12 bases between. CDR3 nucleotide sequence: TGTGCCAGCAGTTCCTTCGATGGTGGCTACACCTTC. It yields the protein CASSSFDGGYTF.